This passage covers 8 T cell receptor beta chains from one sample sequenced in a study of tumor-infiltrating lymphocytes in primary liver carcinoma. The researchers produced TCR beta cDNA from around 500 ng total RNA with a constant-region primer. Modified slightly, ARM-PCR produced TCR beta libraries over three nested multiplex PCR rounds. TRBV1-TRBV30 forward primers and a C-beta reverse primer were used in the first two PCR rounds, which each ran for ten to eleven cycles. From the multiplex PCR reads, TCRdb called clonotypes with MiXCR, one entry per CDR3 protein. The table records about 190,000 distinct CDR3 sequences, around 81% of them present only once. Without any cell sorting, about 18-31 mg of bulk tissue yielded co-extracted RNA and DNA. The source material was tumor tissue from primary liver carcinoma. The origin of the receptors is a man aged 40-50 years with primary liver carcinoma and hepatitis B virus infection.

This clonotype has only one observation. One end of the junction varies from germline; a read error may be responsible. The rearrangement joins TRBV4-1 to TRBJ1-3; TRBD1 agrees at 8 bases. Looked up from germline, CDR1 is MGHRA and CDR2 is YSYEKL. The CDR3 contains 15 residues. This CDR3 reads CVSSPTGGTGNTIYF. The CDR3 nucleotides are TGCGTCAGCAGTCCCACAGGGGGTACTGGAAACACCATATATTTT.

This clonotype came up once. This chain joins TRBV6-2 or TRBV6-3 and TRBJ1-1; tentatively, D is TRBD1 (5 bases). Trimming left V 9 bases short and J 10 bases short, with 24 bases between. From germline, CDR1 is MNHEY and CDR2 SVGEGT. The CDR3 covers 14 residues. DNA of the CDR3: TGTGCCAGTAGATTGTCAGGGCTGAACATTGGAGCTTTCTTT. Its protein is CASRLSGLNIGAFF.

The rearrangement links TRBV29-1 to TRBJ2-5; no firm D call. The CDR3 consists of 12 residues. Germline V gene lookup returns CDR1 SQVTM and CDR2 ANQGSEA. Trimming took off 8 bases at V and 2 bases at J, with 12 bases between the two ends. The CDR3 spells CSTASLQETQYF. In DNA, the CDR3 is TGCAGCACCGCGTCTTTGCAAGAGACCCAGTACTTC.

This clonotype was seen at least ten times. The chain couples TRBV7-9 to TRBJ2-1; the match to TRBD2 covers 12 bases. This CDR3 region has 19 residues. The V segment lost 5 bases and the J segment 0 bases; nucleotides outside the gene matches: 11. CDR1 is SEHNR, CDR2 FQNEAQ, per germline (reference sequence). CDR3 nucleotides: TGTGCCAGCAGCGGCTCCGGACTAGCGGGACAAACCTCCTACAATGAGCAGTTCTTC. It codes for CASSGSGLAGQTSYNEQFF. The entire variable domain, with the rest obtained from reference TRBV7-9 and TRBJ2-1, is as follows: DTGVSQNPRHKITKRGQNVTFRCDPISEHNRLYWYRQTLGQGPEFLTYFQNEAQLEKSRLLSDRFSAERPKGSFSTLEIQRTEQGDSAMYLCASSGSGLAGQTSYNEQFFGPGTRLTVL.

The chain links TRBV29-1 to TRBJ2-5, with TRBD1 identical over 11 bases. The CDR3 has 15 amino acids. Germline V gene lookup returns CDR1 SQVTM and CDR2 ANQGSEA. The V and J ends lost 7 bases and 5 bases, in that order; junction bases with no gene match: 12. The CDR3 spells CSDAGRTGGCETQYF. In DNA form, the CDR3 reads TGCAGCGATGCAGGCAGGACAGGGGGCTGTGAGACCCAGTACTTC.

As for this clonotype: Compared with germline, one end of the junction differs, possibly owing to a read error. The chain is built from TRBV4-2 and TRBJ2-5; no reliable D call. The CDR3 extends over 17 amino acids. CDR1 LGHNA and CDR2 YNFKEQ come from the germline V gene. CDR3 coding DNA: TGTGCCAGCAGCCAAGAAGGTACGGCTACGTACCAAGAGTCCCAGTATTTC. Translated: CASSQEGTATYQESQYF.

This clonotype was counted only a few times. A read error may produce the germline difference seen at one junction end. This chain connects TRBV6-4 to TRBJ2-2; D may be TRBD1 (7 bases). The CDR3 consists of 13 residues. The germline V gene encodes CDR1 MRHNA and CDR2 SNTAGT. In nucleotides, the CDR3 is TGTGCCAGCAGTGCGGAGGGGGCAGGGGAGCTGATTTTT. Encoded protein: CASSAEGAGELIF.

As to this clonotype: In this CDR3 the conserved last residue, phenylalanine or tryptophan, is missing, so a read error is likely. The rearrangement links TRBV11-2 to TRBJ2-3, with 9 bases fitting TRBD2. Germline V gene data show CDR1 as SGHAT and CDR2 as FQNNGV. The length of the CDR3 is 15 residues. CDR3: CDSSDSGRFIDTQYL. In nucleotides, the CDR3 is TGTGACAGCAGCGATAGCGGGAGATTTATAGATACGCAGTATTTG.